This TCR beta chain derives from a study of human T cells and chemical hapten exposure. Findings of the study overall: Unchanged with DPC sensitization were TCRs above 1 in 1000 frequency.

The time point: pre-sensitization, week 0. Sample treatment: therapeutic diphenylcyclopropenone sensitization with weekly scalp DPC. Notes on this clonotype: The antigen is not known.

CDR1 and CDR2 (germline): LNHDA, SQIVND (reference sequence). Between the trimmed V and J ends, which lost 3 bases and 5 bases, there was a span of 16 bases. CDR3 length: 15 amino acids. Unique molecular identifiers were affixed to discrete cDNA molecules within the library. How the authors handled the data: A per-sample median of around 100,000 TCRs was observed, with a range of roughly 20,000 to 690,600. TCRdb redid the calling of the RACE reads with MiXCR, one entry per CDR3 protein. TCRdb assigned the V and J calls; the authors' analysis was not used. Of 250,000 or so distinct CDR3 sequences in the sample, more than 6.5% were seen once.

The sequence came from a woman in her forties with alopecia areata. Some clones in this sample may be carry-over from other donors' samples. The rearrangement joins TRBV19 to TRBJ2-5; maybe TRBD1 (7 bases). Sequenced material: whole blood, taken in connection with sensitization to the hapten diphenylcyclopropenone (DPC). This CDR3 reads CASSMALTGRETQYF. CDR3 nucleotides: TGTGCCAGTAGTATGGCCCTGACAGGGAGGGAGACCCAGTACTTC.